The clone carrying this T cell receptor (beta chain) was found a few times. The antigen remains undetermined. This sample is drawn from a study of identical twins. CDR1 and CDR2 from the germline V gene are MNHNS and SASEGT. This CDR3 contains 16 residues. V lost 5 bases, J lost 1 base, and 17 bases lay in between. TCRdb called the 5' RACE reads again in MiXCR, with one record for every CDR3 protein. The table includes 450,000 or so distinct CDR3 sequences, 13% to 15% detected once. Study outcomes and limitations: Twin-shared out-of-frame alpha sequences were enriched for low generation probability.

These data are also associated with another study on yellow fever vaccine responses in identical twins.

Material: CD4+ T cells sorted from blood. This clonotype originated in a young woman in good health. The V call is TRBV6-1, the J call TRBJ1-1; D remains ambiguous. The CDR3 region has the DNA TGTGCCAGCAGTACCTATCGCATGGACGGGAACACTGAAGCTTTCTTT. It specifies CASSTYRMDGNTEAFF.